These 17 T cell receptor beta chains share one sample of origin, sequenced in a study of regulatory T cells in long-lasting Graves disease. Specified time point: newly diagnosed GD, antithyroid drugs for less than 3 months. PBMC RNA served as the TCR library source. Construction of the TCR beta libraries employed iRepertoire HTBI primers in conjunction with Arm-PCR of CDR3 regions. TCRdb redid the calling of the multiplex PCR reads with MiXCR, one entry per CDR3 protein. The sample holds some 410,000 distinct CDR3 sequences, 16% seen once. These sequences were also reported in another study, on T cells in Graves' hyperthyroidism and ophthalmopathy.

The sequencing here drew on peripheral blood mononuclear cells (PBMCs), taken at new diagnosis, from a patient treated with antithyroid drugs. The receptor source for this set is a woman aged 25 to 45 with Graves disease.

This clonotype was seen a few times. The rearrangement links TRBV6-2 or TRBV6-3 to TRBJ2-7; perhaps TRBD1 as D (6 bases). CDR3 length: 13 residues. V lost 2 bases and J lost 4, with 9 bases in between. From germline, CDR1 is MNHEY and CDR2 SVGEGT. CDR3 sequence reads: CASSYGGWYEQYF. The CDR3 DNA follows: TGTGCCAGCAGTTACGGGGGCTGGTACGAGCAGTACTTC.

This clonotype was recorded at least ten times. This chain links TRBV5-5 with TRBJ2-3, with 10 positions matching TRBD1. Germline CDR1 SGHKS, CDR2 YYEKEE (reference sequence). V dropped 5 bases and J dropped 3; count of bases not matched to a gene: 15. The CDR3 has 18 residues. CDR3 nucleotides: TGTGCCAGCAGTTCCGTCCCGGGACAGGGGCGAGGGACAGATACGCAGTATTTT. Its translation: CASSSVPGQGRGTDTQYF.

The V call is TRBV28, the J call TRBJ1-1; D is undetermined. The CDR3 has 13 amino acids. V was pared by 0 bases and J by 5 bases, with 7 bases between. CDR1 is MDHEN, CDR2 SYDVKM, per germline. The DNA for the CDR3 is TGTGCCAGCAGTTTATGGGGGAGAACTGAAGCTTTCTTT. Translating it yields CASSLWGRTEAFF.

This clonotype came up many times. V gene TRBV7-9 combines with J gene TRBJ2-3; D remains ambiguous. The V gene lost 5 bases and the J gene lost 2 bases, with 11 bases spanning the gap. CDR1 SEHNR and CDR2 FQNEAQ come from the germline V gene (reference sequence). The CDR3 runs 14 residues. CDR3 nucleotide sequence: TGTGCCAGCAGCGATTCGGGTTCCACAGATACGCAGTATTTT. Amino acid sequence: CASSDSGSTDTQYF.

For this clonotype: Mismatch with germline at one junction end may stem from a read error. CDR3 amino acids: CANSWGQGAYEQYF. The CDR3 DNA sequence: TGCGCCAACAGCTGGGGACAGGGGGCTTACGAGCAGTACTTC. The chain is built from TRBV5-1 and TRBJ2-7, with 12 bases identical to TRBD1. CDR1 is SGHRS, CDR2 YFSETQ, per germline. The CDR3 contains 14 residues.

The genes are TRBV6-1 and TRBJ1-1; 11 positions agree with TRBD1. From germline, CDR1 is MNHNS and CDR2 SASEGT. Losses at the gene ends were 6 bases for V and 4 bases for J; bases not matched to a gene: 4. The CDR3 extends over 14 amino acids. The DNA of the CDR3 is TGTGCCAGCAGAACGGGACAGGGGGTCACTGAAGCTTTCTTT. The encoded protein is CASRTGQGVTEAFF.

The chain has TRBV2 and TRBJ2-3; 7 bases agree with TRBD1. Germline trimming cut 6 bases from V and 5 bases from J; bases unmatched to any gene: 11. Germline V gene lookup returns CDR1 SNHLY and CDR2 FYNNEI. This CDR3 has 15 amino acids. For the CDR3, the DNA is TGTGCCAGCAGACTATTACAGGGGTTGGGAGATACGCAGTATTTT. Translating gives CASRLLQGLGDTQYF.

This clonotype was detected a few times. The chain has TRBV20-1 and TRBJ2-3; D may be TRBD2 (6 bases). V lost 1 base and J 4 bases, leaving 15 bases between the germline ends. CDR1 DFQATT and CDR2 SNEGSKA come from the germline V gene (reference sequence). The CDR3 totals 15 residues. The CDR3, as DNA: TGCAGTGCTAGAGTGCGGGACCTGGGGGCAGATACGCAGTATTTT. Translation: CSARVRDLGADTQYF.

This clonotype was detected ten times or more. The chain carries TRBV6-1 and TRBJ1-2; D is perhaps TRBD1 (5 bases). From germline, CDR1 is MNHNS and CDR2 SASEGT. V was clipped by 7 bases and J by 5 bases, with 14 bases between them. This CDR3 comprises 13 residues. CDR3 sequence: CASTPAGRYGYTF. The CDR3, as DNA: TGTGCCAGCACCCCGGCAGGGCGGTATGGCTACACCTTC.

The rearrangement uses TRBV30 and TRBJ2-5; 7 positions agree with TRBD1. The germline V gene encodes CDR1 GTSNPN and CDR2 SVGIG (reference sequence). The trim removed 3 bases at V and 11 bases at J, leaving 9 bases unmatched. The CDR3 is made up of 12 amino acids. CDR3 in amino acids: CAWSPGQLLQYF. The CDR3 bases are TGTGCCTGGAGCCCGGGACAGCTCCTTCAGTACTTC.

Comment on this clonotype: One junction end does not reproduce the germline sequence, and a read error may be involved. The rearrangement uses TRBV6-1 and TRBJ2-1; maybe TRBD2 (6 bases). Germline CDR1 is MNHNS and CDR2 is SASEGT. The CDR3 is 15 amino acids. The CDR3 nucleotides are TGTGCCAGCAGGGAAGCGGGTGCCTCCTACAATGAGCAGTTCTTC. Translating it yields CASREAGASYNEQFF.

This clonotype has only a few counts. The chain is built from TRBV28 and TRBJ1-1, with D uncertain. This CDR3 contains 13 residues. Looked up from germline, CDR1 is MDHEN and CDR2 is SYDVKM. V was clipped by 8 bases and J by 1 base, with 11 bases between them. The CDR3 spells CASQKDTNTEAFF. As DNA, the CDR3 is TGTGCCAGCCAAAAAGACACGAACACTGAAGCTTTCTTT.

The chain recombines TRBV18 with TRBJ1-1, with 10 bases lining up with TRBD1. The CDR3 contains 16 residues. Germline V CDR1 and CDR2: KGHSH, LQKENI. V gave up 0 bases and J gave up 7 bases; unmatched junction bases: 8. The CDR3 protein is CASSPPSRDRGNEAFF. The CDR3 bases are TGTGCCAGCTCACCACCGAGCCGGGACAGGGGCAATGAAGCTTTCTTT.

This clonotype appeared a few times. The chain combines TRBV4-3 with TRBJ2-3, with 10 bases that match TRBD2. V trimming: 0 bases; J trimming: 3 bases; junction bases outside the gene matches: 9. Germline CDR1 and CDR2: LGHNA and YSLEER. The CDR3 has 18 residues. The CDR3 DNA is TGCGCCAGCAGCCAAGATCACGCTAGCGGGAGTGATACAGATACGCAGTATTTT. This gives the protein CASSQDHASGSDTDTQYF.

This clonotype occurred many times. V usage is TRBV7-2 and J usage is TRBJ2-5; no clear D gene. There are 15 residues in the CDR3. Per the germline V gene, CDR1 is SGHTA and CDR2 is FQGNSA. With 0 bases removed from V and 0 bases from J, the gap between germline ends came to 8 bases. For the CDR3, the DNA is TGTGCCAGCAGCTTAGCGCACTGGAACCAAGAGACCCAGTACTTC. It specifies CASSLAHWNQETQYF.

Many counts were recorded for this clonotype. The chain combines TRBV20-1 with TRBJ1-1; D uncertain. Germline loops: CDR1 DFQATT, CDR2 SNEGSKA (reference sequence). V was shortened by 4 bases and J by 0 bases, with 9 bases between the two germline ends. The CDR3 covers 13 residues. The CDR3 DNA sequence: TGCAGTGCTAATCAACAGATGAACACTGAAGCTTTCTTT. It is translated as CSANQQMNTEAFF.

This chain connects TRBV9 to TRBJ1-2, with a tentative D call TRBD1 (6 bases). This CDR3 has 15 amino acids. Per the germline V gene, CDR1 is SGDLS and CDR2 is YYNGEE. Trimming took 4 bases from V and 4 from J, leaving 17 bases between them. The CDR3 sequence: CASSPPGTLGYGYTF. CDR3 nucleotides: TGTGCCAGCAGCCCACCAGGGACACTAGGCTATGGCTACACCTTC.